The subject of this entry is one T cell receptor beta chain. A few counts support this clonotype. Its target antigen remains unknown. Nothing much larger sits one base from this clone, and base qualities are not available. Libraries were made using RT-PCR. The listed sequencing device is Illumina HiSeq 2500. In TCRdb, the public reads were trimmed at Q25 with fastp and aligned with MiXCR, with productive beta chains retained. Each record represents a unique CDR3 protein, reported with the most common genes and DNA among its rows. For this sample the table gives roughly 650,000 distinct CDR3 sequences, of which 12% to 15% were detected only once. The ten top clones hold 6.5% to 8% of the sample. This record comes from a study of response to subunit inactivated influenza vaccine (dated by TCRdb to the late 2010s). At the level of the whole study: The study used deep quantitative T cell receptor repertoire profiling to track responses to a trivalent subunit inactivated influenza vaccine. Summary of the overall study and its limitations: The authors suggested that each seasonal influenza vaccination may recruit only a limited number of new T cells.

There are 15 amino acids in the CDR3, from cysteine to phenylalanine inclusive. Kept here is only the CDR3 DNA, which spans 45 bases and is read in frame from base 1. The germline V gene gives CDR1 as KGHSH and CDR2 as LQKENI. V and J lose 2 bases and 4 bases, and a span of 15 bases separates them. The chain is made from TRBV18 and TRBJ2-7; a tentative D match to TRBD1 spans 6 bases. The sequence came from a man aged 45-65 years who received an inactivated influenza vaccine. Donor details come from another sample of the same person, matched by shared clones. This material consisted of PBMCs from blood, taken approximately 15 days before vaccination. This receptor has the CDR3 CASSPTGISQYEQYF. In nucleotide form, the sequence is TGTGCCAGCTCACCAACAGGGATCTCGCAGTACGAGCAGTACTTC.